Presented here are 20 T cell receptor beta chains from one specimen sequenced in a study of identical twins listed by TCRdb under 2016. The receptor library was made with 5' RACE. TCRdb lists the instrument as Illumina HiSeq 2000. TCRdb itself trimmed the public reads at Q25 with fastp, ran MiXCR and retained productive beta chains. Identical CDR3 protein sequences are pooled into one entry, listed with their most common genes and DNA. Recorded for this sample are about 920,000 distinct CDR3 sequences; 9% to 15% of them occurred a single time. The ten largest account for around 1.5% of the sample. In addition, the sample was reused for a study of yellow fever vaccine responses in identical twins.

The sample comprised PBMCs. Receptor source: a woman in her late teens or twenties in good health.

The chain employs TRBV6-5 and TRBJ2-1; 7 nucleotides line up with TRBD2. Germline V gene data show CDR1 as MNHEY and CDR2 as SVGAGI. The CDR3 spans 15 residues. The V gene end was trimmed by 2 bases and the J gene end by 7 bases; junction bases not matched to a gene: 8. The CDR3 sequence: CASSYQPGGGNEQFF. The DNA of the CDR3 is TGTGCCAGCAGTTACCAGCCCGGCGGGGGAAATGAGCAGTTCTTC.

This clonotype was seen more than once but under ten times. J is TRBJ2-1 and V is TRBV15; D not certain. The CDR3 totals 15 residues. V was shortened by 0 bases and J by 7 bases, with 13 bases between the two germline ends. Germline assignment: CDR1 LNHNV and CDR2 YYDKDF (reference sequence). CDR3 amino acids: CATSRDPASWNEQFF. CDR3 nucleotide sequence: TGTGCCACCAGCAGAGATCCGGCCAGTTGGAATGAGCAGTTCTTC.

The chain employs TRBV7-8 and TRBJ2-1; possibly TRBD1 for D (6 bases). The ends were cut back, 4 bases at V and 3 bases at J, with 10 bases in the middle. Per the germline V gene, CDR1 is SGHVS and CDR2 is FQNEAQ. CDR3 size: 14 residues. This CDR3 is CASSSRGNYNEQFF. CDR3 DNA sequence: TGTGCCAGCAGCTCGAGGGGGAACTACAATGAGCAGTTCTTC. The full variable domain, rest sourced from reference TRBV7-8 and TRBJ2-1, is GAGVSQSPRYKVAKRGQDVALRCDPISGHVSLFWYQQALGQGPEFLTYFQNEAQLDKSGLPSDRFFAERPEGSVSTLKIQRTQQEDSAVYLCASSSRGNYNEQFFGPGTRLTVL.

This chain links TRBV5-1 with TRBJ1-1, with D maybe TRBD1 (6 bases). With 0 bases removed from V and 1 base from J, the gap between germline ends came to 10 bases. The CDR3 loop spans 15 amino acids. Germline lookup yields CDR1 SGHRS and CDR2 YFSETQ. The CDR3 nucleotides read TGCGCCAGCAGCTTGGTGGGGGCCAAGAACACTGAAGCTTTCTTT. It translates to CASSLVGAKNTEAFF.

This clonotype has at least ten counts. V and J are TRBV5-1 and TRBJ2-2; maybe TRBD1 (5 bases). CDR3 length equals 15 residues. Germline CDR1 reads SGHRS; CDR2 reads YFSETQ. V dropped 0 bases and J dropped 7 bases, with 13 bases sitting between them. The CDR3: CASSLERRAFGELFF. Written as DNA, the CDR3 is TGCGCCAGCAGCTTGGAACGCAGGGCTTTCGGGGAGCTGTTTTTT.

This sequence joins TRBV7-9 and TRBJ2-5, with a weak D call TRBD2 (6 bases). The CDR3 is 16 amino acids. Germline CDR1 reads SEHNR; CDR2 reads FQNEAQ (reference sequence). Deletions cut 2 bases from V and 1 base from J, with 14 bases between. The CDR3 DNA reads as TGTGCCAGCAGCTTAAAAGCGGGCGTCATCCAAGAGACCCAGTACTTC. As protein: CASSLKAGVIQETQYF. The full variable domain, in which reference TRBV7-9 and TRBJ2-5 provide the parts outside the CDR3, is DTGVSQNPRHKITKRGQNVTFRCDPISEHNRLYWYRQTLGQGPEFLTYFQNEAQLEKSRLLSDRFSAERPKGSFSTLEIQRTEQGDSAMYLCASSLKAGVIQETQYFGPGTRLLVL.

The chain is built from TRBV29-1 and TRBJ2-7; unclear D gene. Trimming left V 2 bases short and J 3 bases short, with 11 bases between. In germline, CDR1 is SQVTM, CDR2 ANQGSEA. The CDR3 has 13 residues. CDR3 protein: CSVESADDYEQYF. Written as DNA, the CDR3 is TGCAGCGTTGAATCAGCCGACGACTACGAGCAGTACTTC.

This clonotype occurred many times. This chain uses TRBV20-1 with TRBJ2-1; 7 positions match TRBD2. CDR1 DFQATT and CDR2 SNEGSKA come from the germline V gene (reference sequence). The length of the CDR3 is 14 residues. The V gene end was trimmed by 6 bases and the J gene end by 4 bases; junction bases not matched to a gene: 9. The CDR3 reads CSAGLGGSYNEQFF. The DNA for the CDR3 is TGCAGTGCGGGCCTGGGAGGGTCTTACAATGAGCAGTTCTTC.

This chain joins TRBV10-3 and TRBJ2-7, with D possibly being TRBD1 (5 bases). The CDR3 covers 15 residues. CDR1 is ENHRY and CDR2 is SYGVKD in the germline V gene. V was pared by 3 bases and J by 3 bases, with 15 bases between. CDR3 nucleotide sequence: TGTGCCATCAGTGACCCCTTGACAGCCAGCTACGAGCAGTACGTC. It translates to CAISDPLTASYEQYV.

The chain uses TRBV6-1 and TRBJ2-1, with 9 bases lining up with TRBD1. The J segment lost 2 bases and the V segment lost 4 bases, leaving 6 bases of the junction unmatched. The CDR3 runs 16 residues. Per germline, CDR1 MNHNS and CDR2 SASEGT. The CDR3 region is CASSAPGQGTYNEQFF. As DNA, the CDR3 is TGTGCCAGCAGTGCCCCGGGACAGGGTACCTACAATGAGCAGTTCTTC.

The V call is TRBV4-1, the J call TRBJ1-2; D call uncertain. The CDR3 covers 16 residues. V was cut by 2 bases and J by 1 base, with 14 bases left in between. Germline assignment: CDR1 MGHRA and CDR2 YSYEKL. The CDR3 spells CASSQTGPGINYGYTF. The CDR3 DNA reads as TGCGCCAGCAGCCAAACCGGGCCAGGAATTAACTATGGCTACACCTTC.

Only a few counts were recorded for this clonotype. This chain connects TRBV28 to TRBJ1-2, with D tentatively TRBD1 (5 bases). This CDR3 has 14 amino acids. Germline values: CDR1 MDHEN, CDR2 SYDVKM. V lost 3 bases and J lost 6, with 14 bases in between. This CDR3 reads CASSLGRMLDGYTF. As DNA, the CDR3 is TGTGCCAGCAGTTTGGGACGGATGCTTGATGGCTACACCTTC.

A few counts support this clonotype. The rearrangement joins TRBV2 to TRBJ2-5; TRBD1 is a possible D gene (6 bases). The germline CDR1 and CDR2 sequences are SNHLY and FYNNEI. Trimming took off 6 bases at V and 5 bases at J, with 10 bases between the two ends. The CDR3 runs to 12 residues. The CDR3 sequence is CASREQGETQYF. DNA for the CDR3: TGTGCCAGCAGAGAACAGGGCGAGACCCAGTACTTC. The variable domain in full, completed from reference TRBV2 and TRBJ2-5, reads EPEVTQTPSHQVTQMGQEVILRCVPISNHLYFYWYRQILGQKVEFLVSFYNNEISEKSEIFDDQFSVERPDGSNFTLKIRSTKLEDSAMYFCASREQGETQYFGPGTRLLVL.

The chain has TRBV9 and TRBJ2-1; 7 bases agree with TRBD2. V shed 5 bases and J 1 base; nucleotides not matched to a gene: 9. The CDR3 length is 16 residues. Germline V lookup: CDR1 SGDLS, CDR2 YYNGEE. CDR3 region: CASSLAGGRSYNEQFF. CDR3 DNA: TGTGCCAGCAGTCTGGCAGGCGGGAGATCCTACAATGAGCAGTTCTTC.

Details on this clonotype: A junction boundary mismatches the germline segment, possibly from a read error. The chain couples TRBV12-3 or TRBV12-4 to TRBJ2-3; 9 bases are shared with TRBD2. This CDR3 is 18 amino acids long. The CDR3 coding sequence is TGTACCAGCAGTTTAGCGCTAAGGGGACTAGCTTTAGGAGATACGCAGTATTTT. As protein: CTSSLALRGLALGDTQYF.

This clonotype was counted ten times or more. The V and J genes are TRBV3-1 and TRBJ2-5; TRBD2 might be the D (7 bases). V shed 0 bases and J shed 1 base, with 12 bases lying between them. The CDR3 is 16 amino acids. Germline CDR1 reads LGHDT; CDR2 reads YNNKEL (reference sequence). As DNA, the CDR3 is TGTGCCAGCAGCCAAGATTCGGGGGGCCTCCAAGAGACCCAGTACTTC. Its protein product is CASSQDSGGLQETQYF.

This clonotype was recorded a few times. The genes are TRBV5-1 and TRBJ2-1; 12 bases map to TRBD2. The V gene's germline CDR1 is SGHRS and CDR2 YFSETQ. This CDR3 has 15 residues. V lost 4 bases and J lost 6; bases outside the gene matches: 5. CDR3 in amino acids: CASSPLTSGSNEQFF. CDR3 in DNA: TGCGCCAGCAGCCCATTGACTAGCGGGAGCAATGAGCAGTTCTTC. Supplemented by reference TRBV5-1 and TRBJ2-1, the full variable domain reads KAGVTQTPRYLIKTRGQQVTLSCSPISGHRSVSWYQQTPGQGLQFLFEYFSETQRNKGNFPGRFSGRQFSNSRSEMNVSTLELGDSALYLCASSPLTSGSNEQFFGPGTRLTVL.

This clonotype was seen more than once but under ten times. The J gene is TRBJ2-2, the V gene TRBV5-1; D unclear. Germline V gene sequence: CDR1 SGHRS, CDR2 YFSETQ. Trimming shortened V by 2 bases and J by 1 base, and 9 bases separated the two germline ends. The length of the CDR3 is 15 residues. The DNA for the CDR3 is TGCGCCAGCAGCTTTAAGGTCGAGAACACCGGGGAGCTGTTTTTT. Translating it yields CASSFKVENTGELFF. Supplemented by reference TRBV5-1 and TRBJ2-2, the full variable domain reads KAGVTQTPRYLIKTRGQQVTLSCSPISGHRSVSWYQQTPGQGLQFLFEYFSETQRNKGNFPGRFSGRQFSNSRSEMNVSTLELGDSALYLCASSFKVENTGELFFGEGSRLTVL.

The chain links TRBV29-1 to TRBJ2-3; 12 bases fit TRBD2. The CDR3 spans 15 residues. V trimming: 5 bases; J trimming: 5 bases; junction bases outside the gene matches: 8. Germline assignment: CDR1 SQVTM and CDR2 ANQGSEA. In DNA form, the CDR3 reads TGCAGCGTTAGGACTAGCGGGGATGCCGGAGATACGCAGTATTTT. As protein: CSVRTSGDAGDTQYF.

The gene calls are TRBV20-1 and TRBJ1-3, with D tentatively TRBD1 (6 bases). The CDR3 has 14 residues. Germline V lookup: CDR1 DFQATT, CDR2 SNEGSKA (reference sequence). The V gene lost 6 bases and the J gene lost 0 bases, with 12 bases spanning the gap. The CDR3 protein is CSAPDRSSGNTIYF. For the CDR3, the DNA is TGCAGTGCACCCGACAGGAGCTCTGGAAACACCATATATTTT.